Listed below are T cell receptor beta chains from one sample, sequenced in a study of T cell responses to AZD1222 COVID-19 vaccine. The assay was immunoSEQ multiplex PCR, and TCRdb's table has in-frame clones only and misses some. The sample records roughly 150,000 clones, around 93% being singletons. Material: peripheral blood, obtained on day 0 of AZD1222 vaccination. The receptors stem from an adult in good health. The CDR3 runs from the conserved cysteine through the conserved F or W. D genes are given only for firm matches. Some rows have no size entry. The others give once, few or many, or a class for an expanded clone.

j_call | clone_size | d_call | v_call | cdr3_nt | cdr3_aa
TRBJ1-4 | NA | NA | TRBV14 | TGTGCCAGCAGCCTCTCCGGGACTGGCATTGAAAAACTGTTTTTT | CASSLSGTGIEKLFF
TRBJ1-1 | NA | NA | TRBV10-1 | TGCGCCAGCAGTGTTGGGGGGAACACTGAAGCTTTCTTT | CASSVGGNTEAFF
TRBJ1-2 | NA | NA | TRBV3-1/TRBV3-2 | TGTGCCAGCAGTCGTGGACAGCGAGGGGGCTACACCTTC | CASSRGQRGGYTF
TRBJ1-2 | NA | TRBD1 | TRBV28 | TGTGCCAGCAGTCTGGGACAGGGGAGAGGGGACTATGGCTACACCTTC | CASSLGQGRGDYGYTF
TRBJ2-7 | NA | NA | TRBV5-1 | TGCGCCAGCAGCTTGGGGCAGATTAGCTCCTACGAGCAGTACTTC | CASSLGQISSYEQYF
TRBJ2-5 | few | NA | TRBV9 | TGTGCCAGCACGGGGGCTGAAGGAGAGACCCAGTACTTC | CASTGAEGETQYF
TRBJ2-7 | NA | TRBD2 | TRBV25-1 | TGTGCCAGCGGGATAGCGGGGGGCGCCTACGAGCAGTACTTC | CASGIAGGAYEQYF
TRBJ2-2 | NA | NA | TRBV10-2 | TGCGCCAGCAGTGTTTCGAGGGCATCTACCGGGGAGCTGTTTTTT | CASSVSRASTGELFF
TRBJ2-2 | NA | TRBD2 | TRBV27 | TGTGCCAGCAGTTTATTTTCGGGAGGGACCGGGGAGCTGTTTTTT | CASSLFSGGTGELFF
TRBJ2-3 | NA | TRBD2 | TRBV10-2 | TGCGCCAGCAGTGAGTGGGTGGCGGGAGGGGGCAGAGATACGCAGTATTTT | CASSEWVAGGGRDTQYF
TRBJ2-2 | NA | NA | TRBV21-1 | TGTGCCAGCAGGAAAATTAACACCGGGGAGCTGTTTTTT | CASRKINTGELFF
TRBJ1-6 | NA | NA | TRBV6-5 | TGTGCCAGCAGTAGGGCACCTGGGGGAAATTCACCCCTCCACTTT | CASSRAPGGNSPLHF
TRBJ2-7 | NA | NA | TRBV29-1 | TGCAGCGTCGTCCTATTCGGACAATACGAGCAGTACTTC | CSVVLFGQYEQYF
TRBJ2-5 | NA | TRBD2 | TRBV7-3 | TGTGCCAGCAGCTTAGGATCAGCGGGGGGGAGCGGACAAGAGACCCAGTACTTC | CASSLGSAGGSGQETQYF
TRBJ1-5 | NA | TRBD1 | TRBV7-2 | TGTGCCAGCAGCTTCGACAGGGTGGGCCAGCCCCAGCATTTT | CASSFDRVGQPQHF
TRBJ2-2 | NA | NA | TRBV29-1 | TGCAGCGTTGACAGGGGCGGTACCGGGGAGCTGTTTTTT | CSVDRGGTGELFF
TRBJ1-2 | NA | TRBD1 | TRBV4-1 | TGCGCCAGCAGCCCCTGGGGACAGGGGGACTATGGCTACACCTTC | CASSPWGQGDYGYTF
TRBJ1-5 | NA | NA | TRBV18 | TGTGCCAGCTCACAAATCGCGGGGAATAGCAATCAGCCCCAGCATTTT | CASSQIAGNSNQPQHF
TRBJ1-6 | once | TRBD1 | TRBV7-2 | TGTGCCAGCAGTCAAACAGGGGCCCGGGCCGGGTCACCCCTCCACTTT | CASSQTGARAGSPLHF
TRBJ1-4 | NA | NA | TRBV24-1 | TGTGCCACCAGTGATTCGACGGGGTCAGCGAATGAAAAACTGTTTTTT | CATSDSTGSANEKLFF
TRBJ1-2 | once | NA | TRBV7-9 | TGTGCCAGCAGCTTACTGCGGGGGCCGATTCGTCCCGGCTACACCTTC | CASSLLRGPIRPGYTF
TRBJ1-1 | NA | NA | TRBV4-2 | TGTGCCAGCAGCTATCGATCGGACAGACCTGAAGCTTTCTTT | CASSYRSDRPEAFF
TRBJ2-1 | NA | TRBD2 | TRBV6-5 | TGTGCCAGCAGTTACTCTACTAGCGGTCACAATGAGCAGTTCTTC | CASSYSTSGHNEQFF
TRBJ2-3 | NA | TRBD2 | TRBV7-3 | TGTGCCAGCAGCTTACTCCCTAGCGGGGGGAGCACAGATACGCAGTATTTT | CASSLLPSGGSTDTQYF
TRBJ2-7 | NA | NA | TRBV7-2 | TGTGCCAGCAGCTTAGCGGGGGGGGGCCGAACCTACGAGCAGTACTTC | CASSLAGGGRTYEQYF
TRBJ1-1 | NA | TRBD1 | TRBV3-1/TRBV3-2 | TGTGCCAGCAGCCAAGGAGGGGGAGTGGGACAGGGGATTGAAGCTTTCTTT | CASSQGGGVGQGIEAFF
TRBJ1-6 | NA | NA | TRBV4-1 | TGCGCCAGCAGCCAAGTCAGTGGCCTCTCCTATAATTCACCCCTCCACTTT | CASSQVSGLSYNSPLHF
TRBJ1-3 | NA | TRBD1 | TRBV11-2 | TGTGCCAGCAGCGCCTCGACAGGGGGCGGTGGAAACACCATATATTTT | CASSASTGGGGNTIYF
TRBJ1-5 | NA | NA | TRBV9 | TGTGCCAGCAGCGTAGGGGACAACGTCAACCAGCCCCAGCATTTT | CASSVGDNVNQPQHF
TRBJ1-4 | NA | NA | TRBV9 | TGTGCCAGCAGCGGCATAAATCCGGATTCTGAAAAACTGTTTTTT | CASSGINPDSEKLFF
TRBJ2-1 | NA | NA | TRBV4-1 | TGCGCCAGCAGCCAACCAACTAGACGCAATGAGCAGTTCTTC | CASSQPTRRNEQFF
TRBJ2-5 | NA | TRBD1 | TRBV4-2 | TGTGCCAGCAGCCTATTTCGGGACAGCTCCCAAGAGACCCAGTACTTC | CASSLFRDSSQETQYF
TRBJ2-1 | once | TRBD2 | TRBV13 | TGTGCCAGCAGCCTCTACCGGGGGGAGGGCCAAGACAATGAGCAGTTCTTC | CASSLYRGEGQDNEQFF
TRBJ2-7 | NA | NA | TRBV11-2 | TGTGCCAGAAACCGCAGGGAACAGTACTTC | CARNRREQYF
TRBJ1-2 | NA | TRBD1 | TRBV6-6 | TGTGCCAGCAGTTACCCGGACAGGGGATATAACTATGGCTACACCTTC | CASSYPDRGYNYGYTF
TRBJ1-6 | NA | NA | TRBV6-5 | TGTGCCAGCAGTTACTCAGGCAGGGCTGATTCACCCCTCCACTTT | CASSYSGRADSPLHF
TRBJ2-3 | NA | TRBD2 | TRBV3-1/TRBV3-2 | TGTGCCAGCAGCCGAGGGGCTAGCGGAAGCACAGATACGCAGTATTTT | CASSRGASGSTDTQYF
TRBJ2-5 | NA | NA | TRBV3-1/TRBV3-2 | TGTGCCAGCAGCCAATTCCCTTTTAGCGAGTTCGTGACCCAGTACTTC | CASSQFPFSEFVTQYF
TRBJ1-1 | NA | NA | TRBV12-3/TRBV12-4 | TGTGCCAGCAGCGATACAGAGAACACTGAAGCTTTCTTT | CASSDTENTEAFF
TRBJ1-2 | NA | NA | TRBV18 | TGTGCCAGCTCACCGAATAGCAGGGAAGATGGCTACACCTTC | CASSPNSREDGYTF
TRBJ2-7 | NA | TRBD1 | TRBV4-1 | TGCGCCAGCAGCCAAGTTTTGGGACAGGGTTACGAGCAGTACTTC | CASSQVLGQGYEQYF
TRBJ1-1 | NA | NA | TRBV30 | TGTGCCTGGAGCATAGGGGGAGGGGGGACTGAAGCTTTCTTT | CAWSIGGGGTEAFF
TRBJ1-6 | few | NA | TRBV18 | TGTGCCAGCTCACCATCCGATAATTCACCCCTCCACTTT | CASSPSDNSPLHF
TRBJ1-3 | NA | NA | TRBV10-3 | TGTGCCATCAGTCCCGGACCGACGAGCTCTGGAAACACCATATATTTT | CAISPGPTSSGNTIYF
TRBJ2-7 | once | NA | TRBV6-5 | TGTGCCAGCAGTTACGAAAAAGGGCCTAGCTCCTACGAGCAGTACTTC | CASSYEKGPSSYEQYF
TRBJ1-1 | NA | TRBD1 | TRBV11-2 | TGTGCCAGCGGACAGGGAACGAACACTGAAGCTTTCTTT | CASGQGTNTEAFF
TRBJ2-7 | NA | NA | TRBV5-1 | TGCGCCAGCAGCGAAACAGGGAGAACCTACGAGCAGTACTTC | CASSETGRTYEQYF